This T cell receptor (beta chain) was observed in a study of graft-versus-host responses after intestinal transplantation. This clone was detected only once. Its target is not known. The identical CDR3 is also encoded by other nucleotide sequences in the sample. Assay: immunoSEQ multiplex PCR; the TCRdb copy retains only in-frame clones and omits some. Found here are tens of thousands of clones, approximately 91% of them singletons; the top ten hold around 0.35%. V was pared by 6 bases and J by 0 bases, with 11 bases between. CDR1 and CDR2 from the germline V gene are SNHLY and FYNNEI. This CDR3 contains 14 residues. Whole-study findings and limits: Where graft-donor T cell macrochimerism was present, patients had high graft-versus-host to host-versus-graft clonal ratios in allografts. Researchers found GvH clones in recipient marrow, and some showed up first in ileum or blood. Association was observed between peak circulating GvH clone levels and early post-transplant HvG declines.

The clonotype originates from a human donor who received an intestinal transplant. The sequencing here drew on unstimulated CD4+ T cells sorted from spleen or lymph node cells, taken before intestinal transplant. V is TRBV2 and J is TRBJ2-5; D perhaps matches TRBD2 (7 bases). DNA for the CDR3: TGTGCCAGCAGCGGGGGGCGGTACCAAGAGACCCAGTACTTC. This translates into CASSGGRYQETQYF.